Below, 7 T cell receptor beta chains from the same sample are listed, as sequenced in a study of blood T cell repertoires in COVID-19. Generated by immunoSEQ multiplex PCR, the TCRdb table keeps only in-frame clones and is missing some. This table has about 150,000 clones, 84% appearing once. Sample: peripheral blood. The source of these receptors is a man aged 30 to 39 with COVID-19, enrolled during active disease.

V usage is TRBV7-3 and J usage is TRBJ2-5; 8 bases are a match to TRBD2. The ends lost 1 base at V and 6 bases at J; junction bases unmatched: 7. Germline V gene lookup returns CDR1 SGHTA and CDR2 FQGTGA. This CDR3 spans 15 amino acids. In DNA form, the CDR3 reads TGTGCCAGCAGCTTAAGTGCGGGAGGCGCCAAGACCCAGTACTTC. It encodes CASSLSAGGAKTQYF.

The J gene is TRBJ1-5, the V gene TRBV18; 7 nucleotides align to TRBD1. Germline CDR1 and CDR2: KGHSH and LQKENI. The CDR3 is 13 residues long. V gave up 6 bases and J gave up 7 bases; unmatched junction bases: 6. The CDR3 protein is CASSVQGLQPQHF. CDR3 bases: TGTGCCAGCTCTGTACAGGGGCTCCAGCCCCAGCATTTT.

The rearrangement uses TRBV19 and TRBJ2-1; possibly TRBD2 for D (5 bases). Trimming removed 1 base at V and 6 bases at J, with 7 bases between. The CDR3 has 13 amino acids. CDR1 and CDR2 from the germline V gene are LNHDA and SQIVND (reference sequence). The CDR3 nucleotides are TGTGCCAGTAGTATAGGGACTCCCAATGAGCAGTTCTTC. The encoded protein is CASSIGTPNEQFF.

The chain carries TRBV13 and TRBJ2-1, with 8 nucleotides matching TRBD2. The CDR3 contains 14 residues. V gave up 7 bases and J gave up 5 bases; unmatched junction bases: 7. Per the germline V gene, CDR1 is PRHDT and CDR2 is FYEKMQ (reference sequence). The CDR3 sequence is CASTRREENNEQFF. CDR3 sequence (DNA): TGTGCCAGCACACGGCGGGAGGAGAACAATGAGCAGTTCTTC.

For this clone: A junction end diverges from the germline sequence, so it may reflect a read error. Within the sample, other DNA sequences also encode this same CDR3. The chain recombines TRBV5-1 with TRBJ2-7; no definite D call. The germline gives CDR1 SGHRS, CDR2 YFSETQ. The CDR3 contains 13 residues. The CDR3 DNA follows: TGCGCTAGCAGCTTAGGAGAGGCCTACGAGCAGTACTTC. It translates to CASSLGEAYEQYF.

The J gene is TRBJ2-7, the V gene TRBV2; the D is unclear. The germline gives CDR1 SNHLY, CDR2 FYNNEI. Trimming left V 7 bases short and J 0 bases short, with 13 bases between. The CDR3 contains 14 residues. The CDR3 region is CASKETQSSYEQYF. DNA of the CDR3: TGTGCCAGCAAGGAAACACAGAGCTCCTACGAGCAGTACTTC.

The gene calls are TRBV10-3 and TRBJ2-1; TRBD2 agrees at 13 bases. V shed 8 bases, J shed 9 bases, and the junction held 10 bases outside the gene matches. The CDR3 sequence is 15 residues long. Germline loops: CDR1 ENHRY, CDR2 SYGVKD. CDR3 coding DNA: TGTGCCATCGGTTCCGGGACTAGCGGGAACACTGAGCAGTTCTTC. Translated: CAIGSGTSGNTEQFF.